This T cell receptor (beta chain) was documented in a study of OX40 agonist ivuxolimab in advanced cancers. TCRdb's table, derived via immunoSEQ multiplex PCR, lists solely in-frame clones and lacks some. Of about 86,000 clones listed, around 88% are singletons. Germline lookup yields CDR1 SGHRS and CDR2 YFSETQ. Trimming cost V 2 bases and J 11 bases, with 14 bases left between them. The CDR3 has 14 residues. The specimen was CD4+ or CD8+ T cells sorted from blood, collected in a trial of the OX40 agonist ivuxolimab. This receptor was obtained from an adult with an advanced solid tumor such as melanoma, head and neck, liver or kidney cancer. The V and J genes are TRBV5-1 and TRBJ1-6, with D tentatively TRBD1 (5 bases). DNA of the CDR3: TGCGCCAGCAGCTTCGCGGGGCAACTTACACCCCTCCACTTT. This codes for CASSFAGQLTPLHF.